The T cell receptor beta chain under discussion was sequenced for a study of shared clonotypes between healthy human individuals. Study-wide context: Per donor, three plates held CD4 naive cells, three held CD4 memory, two held CD8 naive and one held CD8 memory. Study-wide results and limits: When compared with the clonotypes that were shared by all four sorted-subset donors, the non-shared clonotypes turned out to have lower generation probabilities.

Naivety among CD8 cells was defined by CD45RO negativity and positive CCR7 selection, thereby excluding terminally differentiated effector memory CD45RA+ cells. Researchers ran the assay at a deep level. Only in-frame clones appear in the TCRdb table, and some are missing; sequencing was by immunoSEQ multiplex PCR. The data show millions of clones, around 96% seen once. Trimming took off 4 bases at V and 5 bases at J, with 14 bases between the two ends. There are 14 residues in the CDR3. Germline CDR1 is SGHDN and CDR2 is FVKESK. In the case of this clone: Its antigen is not identified.

The gene calls are TRBV14 and TRBJ2-5; perhaps D is TRBD1 or TRBD2 (5 bases each). Material: naive CD8+ T cells sorted from blood. The source of this sequence is a man aged 18 to 29 in good health. The CDR3 loop is CASSREGIQETQYF. The CDR3 bases are TGTGCCAGCAGCCGAGAGGGGATCCAGGAGACCCAGTACTTC.